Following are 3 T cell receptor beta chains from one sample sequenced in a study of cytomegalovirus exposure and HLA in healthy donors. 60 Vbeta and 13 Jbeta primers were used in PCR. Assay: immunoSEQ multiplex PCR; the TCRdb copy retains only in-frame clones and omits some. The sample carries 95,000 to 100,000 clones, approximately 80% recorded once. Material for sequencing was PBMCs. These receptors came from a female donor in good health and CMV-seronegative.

Here the CDR3 reads CASSYSASNQPQHF. The CDR3 DNA sequence: TGTGCCAGCAGTTACTCGGCCAGCAATCAGCCCCAGCATTTT. The V gene is TRBV6-6, the J gene TRBJ1-5; D gene ambiguous. V dropped 0 bases and J dropped 1 base, with 4 bases sitting between them. Germline V gene data show CDR1 as MNHNY and CDR2 as SVGAGI (reference sequence). The CDR3 runs to 14 residues.

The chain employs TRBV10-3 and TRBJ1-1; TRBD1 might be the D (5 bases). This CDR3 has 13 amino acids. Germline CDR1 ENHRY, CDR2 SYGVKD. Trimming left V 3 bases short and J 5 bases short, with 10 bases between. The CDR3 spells CAISDREATEAFF. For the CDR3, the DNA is TGTGCCATCAGTGACAGGGAAGCAACTGAAGCTTTCTTT.

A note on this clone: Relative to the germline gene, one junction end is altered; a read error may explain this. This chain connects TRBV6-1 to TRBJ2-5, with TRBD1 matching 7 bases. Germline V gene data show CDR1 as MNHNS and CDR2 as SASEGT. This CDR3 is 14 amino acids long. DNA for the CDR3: TGTGCCAGCCGTGACAGGGTAGGCGGAGAGACCCAGTACTTC. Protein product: CASRDRVGGETQYF.